This entry lists 20 T cell receptor beta chains sequenced from one sample in a study of identical twins. TCRdb recomputed calls from the 5' RACE reads with MiXCR, one row per CDR3 protein. This sample has about 100,000 distinct CDR3 sequences, with 5.9% found just once. The sample comprised memory T cells sorted from blood. The receptors were sampled from a woman between 50 and 59 years old in good health.

The table lists this clonotype with many counts. The chain has TRBV13 and TRBJ1-1, with unresolved D. The V end was cut by 2 bases, the J end by 3 bases, with 13 bases between. CDR1 is PRHDT, CDR2 FYEKMQ, per germline (reference sequence). There are 15 residues in the CDR3. Written as DNA, the CDR3 is TGTGCCAGCAGCTTATCCCCCCGCAAGGACACTGAAGCTTTCTTT. It is translated as CASSLSPRKDTEAFF.

Many counts were recorded for this clonotype. V is TRBV10-2 and J is TRBJ1-2, with D possibly matching TRBD1 (6 bases). Trimming removed 6 bases from V and 8 bases from J, with 16 bases in between. CDR1 WSHSY and CDR2 SAAADI come from the germline V gene. The CDR3 spans 13 residues. The CDR3 DNA reads TGCGCCAGCAGCAAGGACAGCCTCAAAGGCTACACCTTC. Its translation is CASSKDSLKGYTF.

The chain joins TRBV18 to TRBJ1-2; the D gene is possibly TRBD1 (6 bases). This CDR3 spans 15 amino acids. V gave up 2 bases and J gave up 7 bases, with 17 bases separating them. From germline, CDR1 is KGHSH and CDR2 LQKENI. CDR3 loop: CASSPEKGGFGGYTF. As DNA, the CDR3 is TGTGCCAGCTCACCAGAAAAAGGGGGGTTCGGTGGCTACACCTTC. The variable domain in full, with the rest retrieved from reference TRBV18 and TRBJ1-2, is NAGVMQNPRHLVRRRGQEARLRCSPMKGHSHVYWYRQLPEEGLKFMVYLQKENIIDESGMPKERFSAEFPKEGPSILRIQQVVRGDSAAYFCASSPEKGGFGGYTFGSGTRLTVV.

This clonotype has at least ten counts. J is TRBJ2-1 and V is TRBV29-1, with TRBD2 as a possible D gene (5 bases). This CDR3 is 15 amino acids long. Per the germline V gene, CDR1 is SQVTM and CDR2 is ANQGSEA. With 2 bases removed from V and 4 bases from J, the gap between germline ends came to 15 bases. The DNA for the CDR3 is TGCAGCGTTGAACCCCTCGGGAAAATGTACAATGAGCAGTTCTTC. Translating it yields CSVEPLGKMYNEQFF.

This clonotype has only a few counts. CDR3 residues: CASSTVPPPFF. Here the CDR3 DNA reads TGTGCCAGCAGCACAGTCCCACCGCCTTTCTTT. The rearrangement links TRBV11-3 to TRBJ1-1; D is unclear. Germline V CDR1 and CDR2: SGHNT, YENEEA. V was clipped by 5 bases and J by 12 bases, with 13 bases between them. This CDR3 is 11 amino acids long.

Many counts were recorded for this clonotype. The chain recombines TRBV2 with TRBJ2-1, with 8 bases lining up with TRBD2. This CDR3 has 18 amino acids. After removal of 6 bases from V and 0 bases from J, the junction contained 13 bases not matched to a gene. Germline V lookup: CDR1 SNHLY, CDR2 FYNNEI. Here the CDR3 reads CASRSVNSGAGSYNEQFF. The DNA for the CDR3 is TGTGCCAGCAGGAGCGTAAATAGCGGGGCAGGCTCCTACAATGAGCAGTTCTTC.

The V gene is TRBV5-1, the J gene TRBJ2-1, with a weak D call TRBD1 (5 bases). CDR1 is SGHRS, CDR2 YFSETQ, per germline. The ends were cut back, 0 bases at V and 5 bases at J, with 12 bases in the middle. There are 15 residues in the CDR3. The chain's CDR3 is CASSLAGPDHNEQFF. The CDR3 bases are TGCGCCAGCAGCTTGGCAGGGCCGGACCACAATGAGCAGTTCTTC.

This clonotype has at least ten counts. V gene TRBV4-1 combines with J gene TRBJ2-1, with unresolved D. The CDR3 has 15 residues. The V end lost 0 bases, the J end lost 6 bases, and 12 bases lay between the germline ends. The V gene's germline CDR1 is MGHRA and CDR2 YSYEKL. The CDR3 loop reads CASSQDAPIPNEQFF. In nucleotides, the CDR3 is TGCGCCAGCAGCCAAGACGCGCCTATCCCCAATGAGCAGTTCTTC.

This chain connects TRBV25-1 to TRBJ2-1; D is unclear. Trimming took 2 bases from V and 9 from J, leaving 14 bases between them. Germline loops: CDR1 MGHDK, CDR2 SYGVNS. The CDR3 length is 14 residues. The CDR3 reads CASSEPLPRGEQFF. In nucleotides, the CDR3 is TGTGCCAGCAGTGAACCCCTCCCTAGAGGTGAGCAGTTCTTC.

This clonotype was found a few times. V gene TRBV7-9 combines with J gene TRBJ2-1, with D unresolved. Germline CDR1 and CDR2: SEHNR and FQNEAQ (reference sequence). The CDR3 contains 14 residues. V lost 5 bases, J lost 4 bases, and 12 bases lay in between. In DNA form, the CDR3 reads TGTGCCAGCAGCCCCCGGGCGAAATACAATGAGCAGTTCTTC. Protein product: CASSPRAKYNEQFF.

The chain links TRBV7-9 to TRBJ2-1, with TRBD2 matching over 14 bases. Germline assignment: CDR1 SEHNR and CDR2 FQNEAQ (reference sequence). Losses at the gene ends were 5 bases for V and 9 bases for J; bases not matched to a gene: 9. The CDR3 has 16 amino acids. The CDR3 DNA follows: TGTGCCAGCAGCGCCTCCGGGACTAGCGGGAGAATTGAGCAGTTCTTC. Its protein product is CASSASGTSGRIEQFF.

This clonotype has at least ten counts. This sequence joins TRBV5-1 and TRBJ2-3; D is undetermined. There are 13 residues in the CDR3. CDR1 and CDR2 (germline): SGHRS, YFSETQ. V gave up 4 bases and J gave up 3 bases, with 9 bases separating them. The CDR3 DNA follows: TGCGCCAGCAGCCCAAGGTTAACAGATACGCAGTATTTT. This sequence encodes CASSPRLTDTQYF.

This clonotype was seen more than once but under ten times. V usage is TRBV4-2 and J usage is TRBJ1-1; D gene unclear. The V gene's germline CDR1 is LGHNA and CDR2 YNFKEQ. The V end lost 1 base, the J end lost 7 bases, and 13 bases lay between the germline ends. The length of the CDR3 is 14 residues. The CDR3 here is CASSQVRPAVEAFF. The CDR3 region has the DNA TGTGCCAGCAGCCAAGTTCGGCCAGCGGTTGAAGCTTTCTTT.

In this sample, this clonotype turned up many times. The J gene is TRBJ1-1, the V gene TRBV30; 7 positions agree with TRBD1. The ends lost 3 bases at V and 4 bases at J; junction bases unmatched: 8. Germline V lookup: CDR1 GTSNPN, CDR2 SVGIG (reference sequence). The CDR3 runs 14 residues. The CDR3 reads CAWRKGARSTEAFF. CDR3 DNA sequence: TGTGCCTGGAGGAAGGGGGCTAGGAGCACTGAAGCTTTCTTT.

At least ten counts were recorded for this clonotype. The J gene is TRBJ1-4, the V gene TRBV3-1, with D possibly matching TRBD1 (5 bases). Per the germline V gene, CDR1 is LGHDT and CDR2 is YNNKEL (reference sequence). Trimming cost V 0 bases and J 10 bases, with 18 bases left between them. CDR3 size: 16 residues. This CDR3 is CASSQDSGPGRAKLFF. The CDR3 region has the DNA TGTGCCAGCAGCCAAGACTCGGGCCCCGGCAGGGCAAAACTGTTTTTT.

This rearrangement joins TRBV6-5 to TRBJ2-1; D is undetermined. Germline V gene data show CDR1 as MNHEY and CDR2 as SVGAGI. The CDR3 is 15 amino acids. The V end was cut by 6 bases, the J end by 7 bases, with 19 bases between. CDR3 nucleotide sequence: TGTGCCAGCAGACCCAACTTGGACCCACGAAATGAGCAGTTCTTC. Encoded protein: CASRPNLDPRNEQFF.

This clonotype was recorded at least ten times. This chain links TRBV6-5 with TRBJ1-5, with D maybe TRBD1 (5 bases). The CDR3 totals 14 residues. V lost 2 bases and J 7 bases, leaving 12 bases between the germline ends. Germline values: CDR1 MNHEY, CDR2 SVGAGI. For the CDR3, the DNA is TGTGCCAGCAGTTACGGGCAGGGTAAACAGCCCCAGCATTTT. Amino acids: CASSYGQGKQPQHF.

This clonotype was seen at least ten times. The genes are TRBV2 and TRBJ2-2; no clear D. V gave up 4 bases and J gave up 0 bases, with 3 bases separating them. The CDR3 length is 13 residues. The germline V gene has CDR1 SNHLY and CDR2 FYNNEI. The CDR3 spells CASSVTNTGELFF. The DNA of the CDR3 is TGTGCCAGCAGTGTCACGAACACCGGGGAGCTGTTTTTT. The variable domain in full, with the rest retrieved from reference TRBV2 and TRBJ2-2, is EPEVTQTPSHQVTQMGQEVILRCVPISNHLYFYWYRQILGQKVEFLVSFYNNEISEKSEIFDDQFSVERPDGSNFTLKIRSTKLEDSAMYFCASSVTNTGELFFGEGSRLTVL.

The chain recombines TRBV10-3 with TRBJ2-3; possibly TRBD2 for D (5 bases). The CDR3 is made up of 15 amino acids. In germline, CDR1 is ENHRY, CDR2 SYGVKD. V dropped 2 bases and J dropped 4 bases, with 13 bases sitting between them. The CDR3 region is CAISEMGSEADTQYF. The DNA for the CDR3 is TGTGCCATCAGTGAGATGGGATCGGAGGCAGATACGCAGTATTTT.

In this sample, this clonotype turned up many times. This CDR3 reads CASSHPTGLEQYV. The CDR3 DNA reads TGTGCCAGCAGCCACCCAACAGGGCTGGAGCAGTACGTC. The chain is built from TRBV7-8 and TRBJ2-7, with a tentative D call TRBD1 (6 bases). Trimming stripped 5 bases from V and 7 bases from J, with 15 bases between. CDR1 and CDR2 from the germline V gene are SGHVS and FQNEAQ. The CDR3 runs 13 residues.